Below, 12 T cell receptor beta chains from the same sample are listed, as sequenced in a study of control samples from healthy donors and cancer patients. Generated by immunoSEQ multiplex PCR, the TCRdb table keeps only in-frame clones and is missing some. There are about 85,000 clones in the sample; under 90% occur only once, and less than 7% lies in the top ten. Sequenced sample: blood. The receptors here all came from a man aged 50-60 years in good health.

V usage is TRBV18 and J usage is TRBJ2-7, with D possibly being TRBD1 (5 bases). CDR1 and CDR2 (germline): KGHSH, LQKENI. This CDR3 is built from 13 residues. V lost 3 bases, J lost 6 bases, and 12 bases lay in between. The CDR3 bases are TGTGCCAGCTCACCTAGCAGGGCTGGCGAGCAGTACTTC. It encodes CASSPSRAGEQYF.

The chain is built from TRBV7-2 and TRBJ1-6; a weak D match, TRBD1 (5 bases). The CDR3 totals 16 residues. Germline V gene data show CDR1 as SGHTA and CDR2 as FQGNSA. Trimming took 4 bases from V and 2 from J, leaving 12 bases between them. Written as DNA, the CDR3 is TGTGCCAGCAGCTCGTGGGGGATAACCTATAATTCACCCCTCCACTTT. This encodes CASSSWGITYNSPLHF. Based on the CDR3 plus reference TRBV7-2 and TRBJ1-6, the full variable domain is GAGVSQSPSNKVTEKGKDVELRCDPISGHTALYWYRQSLGQGLEFLIYFQGNSAPDKSGLPSDRFSAERTGGSVSTLTIQRTQQEDSAVYLCASSSWGITYNSPLHFGNGTRLTVT.

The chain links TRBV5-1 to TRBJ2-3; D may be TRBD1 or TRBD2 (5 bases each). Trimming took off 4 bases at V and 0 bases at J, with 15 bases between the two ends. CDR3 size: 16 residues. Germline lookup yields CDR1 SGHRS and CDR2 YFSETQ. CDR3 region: CASSTGTSGSTDTQYF. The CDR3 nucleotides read TGCGCCAGCAGCACGGGGACCTCGGGTAGCACAGATACGCAGTATTTT.

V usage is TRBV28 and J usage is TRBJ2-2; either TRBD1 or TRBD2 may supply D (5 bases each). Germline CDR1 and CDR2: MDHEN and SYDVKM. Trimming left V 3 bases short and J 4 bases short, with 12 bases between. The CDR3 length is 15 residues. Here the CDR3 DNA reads TGTGCCAGCAGTTTGCATGGTGGGGGCACCGGGGAGCTGTTTTTT. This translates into CASSLHGGGTGELFF.

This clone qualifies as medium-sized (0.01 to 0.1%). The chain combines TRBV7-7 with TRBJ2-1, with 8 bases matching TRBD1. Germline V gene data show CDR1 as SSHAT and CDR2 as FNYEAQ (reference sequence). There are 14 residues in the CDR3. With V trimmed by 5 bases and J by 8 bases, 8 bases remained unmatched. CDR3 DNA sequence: TGTGCCAGCAGCATGTTGGACAGGGTAGATGAGCAGTTCTTC. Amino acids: CASSMLDRVDEQFF. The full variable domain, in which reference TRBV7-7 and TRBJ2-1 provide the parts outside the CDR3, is GAGVSQSPRYKVTKRGQDVTLRCDPISSHATLYWYQQALGQGPEFLTYFNYEAQPDKSGLPSDRFSAERPEGSISTLTIQRTEQRDSAMYRCASSMLDRVDEQFFGPGTRLTVL.

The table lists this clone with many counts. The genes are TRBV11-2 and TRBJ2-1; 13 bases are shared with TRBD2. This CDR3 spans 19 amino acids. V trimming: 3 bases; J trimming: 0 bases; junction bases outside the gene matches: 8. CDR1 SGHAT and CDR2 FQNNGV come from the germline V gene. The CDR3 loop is CASSLTSGGPYSSYNEQFF. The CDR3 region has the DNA TGTGCCAGCAGCTTGACTAGCGGGGGGCCTTACAGCTCCTACAATGAGCAGTTCTTC.

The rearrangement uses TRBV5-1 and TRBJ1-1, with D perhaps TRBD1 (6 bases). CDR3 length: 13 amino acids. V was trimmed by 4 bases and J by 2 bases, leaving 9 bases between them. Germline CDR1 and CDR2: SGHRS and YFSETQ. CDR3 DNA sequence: TGCGCCAGCAGCCGACAGGATAACACTGAAGCTTTCTTT. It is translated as CASSRQDNTEAFF. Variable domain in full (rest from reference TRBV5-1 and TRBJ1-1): KAGVTQTPRYLIKTRGQQVTLSCSPISGHRSVSWYQQTPGQGLQFLFEYFSETQRNKGNFPGRFSGRQFSNSRSEMNVSTLELGDSALYLCASSRQDNTEAFFGQGTRLTVV.

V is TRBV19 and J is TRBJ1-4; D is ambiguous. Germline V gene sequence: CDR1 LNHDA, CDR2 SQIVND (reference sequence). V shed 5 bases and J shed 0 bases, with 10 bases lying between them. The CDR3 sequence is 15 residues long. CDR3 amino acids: CASSLGFATNEKLFF. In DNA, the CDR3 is TGTGCCAGTAGTCTGGGGTTTGCAACTAATGAAAAACTGTTTTTT. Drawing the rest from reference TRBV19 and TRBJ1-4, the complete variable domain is DGGITQSPKYLFRKEGQNVTLSCEQNLNHDAMYWYRQDPGQGLRLIYYSQIVNDFQKGDIAEGYSVSREKKESFPLTVTSAQKNPTAFYLCASSLGFATNEKLFFGSGTQLSVL.

CDR3 in amino acids: CASRGTGGFSEAFF. The CDR3 DNA sequence: TGCGCCAGCAGGGGGACAGGGGGCTTCTCTGAAGCTTTCTTT. J is TRBJ1-1 and V is TRBV5-1; TRBD1 agrees at 12 bases. The CDR3 loop spans 14 amino acids. Germline values: CDR1 SGHRS, CDR2 YFSETQ. The trim removed 5 bases at V and 6 bases at J, leaving 5 bases unmatched.

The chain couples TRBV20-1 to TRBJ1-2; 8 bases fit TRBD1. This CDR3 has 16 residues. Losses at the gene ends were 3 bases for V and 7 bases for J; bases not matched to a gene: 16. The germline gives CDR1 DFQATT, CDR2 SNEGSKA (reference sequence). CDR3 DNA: TGCAGTGCTAGTAAGGGCCAGGGGGCCTGGTTGCGTGGCTACACCTTC. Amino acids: CSASKGQGAWLRGYTF.

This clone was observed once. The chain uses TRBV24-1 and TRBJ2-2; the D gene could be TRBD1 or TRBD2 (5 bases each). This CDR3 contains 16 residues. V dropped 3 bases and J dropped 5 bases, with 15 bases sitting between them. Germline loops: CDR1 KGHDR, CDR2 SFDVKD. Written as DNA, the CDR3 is TGTGCCACCAGTGATACCCTGGGGACGGGTACCGGGGAGCTGTTTTTT. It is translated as CATSDTLGTGTGELFF.

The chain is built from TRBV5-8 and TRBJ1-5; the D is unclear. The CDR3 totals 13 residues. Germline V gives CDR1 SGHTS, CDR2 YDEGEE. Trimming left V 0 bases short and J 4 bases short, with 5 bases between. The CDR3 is CASSLGRNQPQHF. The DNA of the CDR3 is TGTGCCAGCAGCTTGGGAAGGAATCAGCCCCAGCATTTT. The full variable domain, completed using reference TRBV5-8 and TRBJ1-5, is EAGVTQSPTHLIKTRGQQATLRCSPISGHTSVYWYQQALGLGLQFLLWYDEGEERNRGNFPPRFSGRQFPNYSSELNVNALELEDSALYLCASSLGRNQPQHFGDGTRLSIL.